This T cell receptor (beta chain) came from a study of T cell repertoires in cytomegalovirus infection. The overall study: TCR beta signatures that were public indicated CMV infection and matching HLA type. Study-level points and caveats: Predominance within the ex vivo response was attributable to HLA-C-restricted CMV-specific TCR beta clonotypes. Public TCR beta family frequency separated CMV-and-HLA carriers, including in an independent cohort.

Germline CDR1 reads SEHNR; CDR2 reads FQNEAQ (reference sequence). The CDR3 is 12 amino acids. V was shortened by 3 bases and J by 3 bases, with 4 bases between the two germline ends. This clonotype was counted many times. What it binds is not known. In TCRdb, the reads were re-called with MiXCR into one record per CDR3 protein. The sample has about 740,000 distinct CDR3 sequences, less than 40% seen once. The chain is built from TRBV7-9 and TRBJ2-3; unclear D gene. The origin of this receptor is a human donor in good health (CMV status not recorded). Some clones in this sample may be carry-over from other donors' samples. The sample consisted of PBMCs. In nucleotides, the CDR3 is TGTGCCAGCAGCTTCCATACAGATACGCAGTATTTT. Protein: CASSFHTDTQYF.